This TCR beta chain was captured by sequencing in a study of identical twins. Unique molecular identifiers were present on the cDNA, which also gained a universal primer site by template switching. TCRdb re-derived calls from the 5' RACE reads in MiXCR, one entry per CDR3 protein. The data contain 450,000 or so distinct CDR3 sequences, 24% of them singletons. The donors were all healthy and Caucasian. As concerns this clonotype: What it binds is not known.

Study results and limitations: Analyses of zero insertions could, in part, be confounded by invariant MAIT and iNKT cells.

The same data also went into a second study, on T cells expressing NK-cell markers. That report notes: Underlying the TCR beta repertoires were sorted CD3+CD56+NKG2C+, CD3+CD56+NKG2C- and CD3+CD56-NKG2C+ T cells.

This receptor was identified in a woman aged 18 to 35 in good health. Sequencing was performed on CD4+ T cells sorted from blood.

CDR3 bases: TGTGCCATCAGTGCACAGGGGTCGAATGAAAAACTGTTTTTT. This translates into CAISAQGSNEKLFF. The V and J genes are TRBV10-3 and TRBJ1-4; 7 bases map to TRBD1. This CDR3 is 14 amino acids long. Losses at the gene ends were 4 bases for V and 5 bases for J; bases not matched to a gene: 4. Germline values: CDR1 ENHRY, CDR2 SYGVKD.